Following are 18 T cell receptor beta chains from one sample sequenced in a study of blood T cell repertoires in COVID-19. Clones were read by immunoSEQ multiplex PCR, and TCRdb kept only the in-frame ones, dropping some. The sample contains 150,000 or so clones, roughly four fifths of which appear only once. The sequencing input was peripheral blood. These receptors came from an older woman with acute or convalescent COVID-19.

The chain carries TRBV19 and TRBJ1-1, with unresolved D. Germline assignment: CDR1 LNHDA and CDR2 SQIVND (reference sequence). Trimming removed 5 bases from V and 1 base from J, with 11 bases in between. The CDR3 is 14 amino acids. CDR3 sequence reads: CASSVRDWNTEAFF. The CDR3 DNA sequence: TGTGCCAGTAGTGTTCGAGACTGGAACACTGAAGCTTTCTTT.

The chain has TRBV7-2 and TRBJ1-2; D is uncertain. The germline CDR1 and CDR2 sequences are SGHTA and FQGNSA. V dropped 2 bases and J dropped 3 bases, with 13 bases sitting between them. The CDR3 loop spans 15 amino acids. DNA of the CDR3: TGTGCCAGCAGCTTAATAGGGATGGAGGACTATGGCTACACCTTC. Its protein product is CASSLIGMEDYGYTF.

The chain combines TRBV7-9 with TRBJ2-2; 8 bases align to TRBD1. The CDR3 extends over 14 amino acids. V lost 4 bases to trimming and J lost 3 bases; unmatched junction nucleotides: 1. The germline V gene encodes CDR1 SEHNR and CDR2 FQNEAQ (reference sequence). The CDR3 spells CASSSQGDTGELFF. CDR3 in DNA: TGTGCCAGCAGCTCACAGGGGGACACCGGGGAGCTGTTTTTT.

This rearrangement joins TRBV27 to TRBJ1-1; D is unclear. V lost 0 bases to trimming and J lost 5 bases, with 10 bases between them. CDR3 length: 14 residues. CDR1 and CDR2 (germline): MNHEY, SMNVEV (reference sequence). For the CDR3, the DNA is TGTGCCAGCAGTTTATCGGGCGGGTGGACTGAAGCTTTCTTT. Translated: CASSLSGGWTEAFF.

This clone showed up just a few times. The chain joins TRBV11-2 to TRBJ2-7, with 10 bases identical to TRBD1. CDR1 is SGHAT, CDR2 FQNNGV, per germline. There are 15 residues in the CDR3. V was pared by 5 bases and J by 2 bases, with 6 bases of the junction left unmatched. The CDR3 sequence is CASSRDRGDTYEQYF. DNA of the CDR3: TGTGCCAGCAGCCGGGACAGGGGAGACACCTACGAGCAGTACTTC.

CDR3 region: CASSIEASVTDTQYF. In nucleotides, the CDR3 is TGTGCCAGTAGTATTGAGGCTAGCGTCACAGATACGCAGTATTTT. The J gene is TRBJ2-3, the V gene TRBV19; weak D call: TRBD2 (6 bases). Between the trimmed V and J ends, which lost 3 bases and 2 bases, there was a span of 12 bases. Germline V gives CDR1 LNHDA, CDR2 SQIVND (reference sequence). This CDR3 region has 15 residues.

The chain joins TRBV27 to TRBJ1-2, with 7 bases lining up with TRBD1. Germline V gene sequence: CDR1 MNHEY, CDR2 SMNVEV (reference sequence). With V trimmed by 7 bases and J by 8 bases, 19 bases remained unmatched. The CDR3 has 16 residues. CDR3 nucleotide sequence: TGTGCCAGCACCCCCCTTAGAGGCAGGGGGGCTTGGGGCTACACCTTC. Translating gives CASTPLRGRGAWGYTF.

This clone has more than one count but fewer than ten. This chain joins TRBV29-1 and TRBJ1-5, with 7 bases identical to TRBD1. Trimming removed 0 bases from V and 2 bases from J; junction bases left unmatched: 7. The CDR3 is 16 residues long. Germline V lookup: CDR1 SQVTM, CDR2 ANQGSEA. CDR3 loop: CSVEDLGGGGNQPQHF. CDR3 nucleotides: TGCAGCGTTGAAGATCTAGGGGGCGGGGGCAATCAGCCCCAGCATTTT.

This clone was seen a handful of times. The chain links TRBV9 to TRBJ1-4, with 8 bases identical to TRBD1. CDR3 length: 14 amino acids. Germline values: CDR1 SGDLS, CDR2 YYNGEE. The V gene end was trimmed by 4 bases and the J gene end by 4 bases; junction bases not matched to a gene: 3. The CDR3 nucleotides are TGTGCCAGCAGCAGTACAGGGGGTAATGAAAAACTGTTTTTT. Protein sequence: CASSSTGGNEKLFF.

V is TRBV29-1 and J is TRBJ1-3; 7 positions match TRBD1. V dropped 7 bases and J dropped 0; count of bases not matched to a gene: 6. Germline CDR1 and CDR2: SQVTM and ANQGSEA. This CDR3 is built from 14 residues. The CDR3 sequence is CSATGPSSGNTIYF. The CDR3 DNA is TGCAGCGCGACAGGGCCGAGCTCTGGAAACACCATATATTTT.

The rearrangement joins TRBV5-1 to TRBJ1-4; TRBD1 aligns across 7 bases. The CDR3 is 15 residues long. V lost 4 bases to trimming and J lost 0 bases; unmatched junction nucleotides: 3. The germline gives CDR1 SGHRS, CDR2 YFSETQ. CDR3 DNA: TGCGCCAGCAGCAGGGGGACAGCAACTAATGAAAAACTGTTTTTT. Protein product: CASSRGTATNEKLFF.

The genes are TRBV11-2 and TRBJ2-7; the D gene is possibly TRBD2 (6 bases). The CDR3 runs to 13 residues. The germline V and J ends were trimmed by 0 bases and 5 bases, with 8 bases remaining between them. Germline V lookup: CDR1 SGHAT, CDR2 FQNNGV. CDR3 sequence: CASSLELAHEQYF. For the CDR3, the DNA is TGTGCCAGCAGCTTAGAACTAGCCCACGAGCAGTACTTC.

This clone has only a few counts. This chain connects TRBV6-5 to TRBJ2-7; a weak D match, TRBD1 (6 bases). Germline V gene data show CDR1 as MNHEY and CDR2 as SVGAGI. The CDR3 loop spans 13 amino acids. The V end was cut by 2 bases, the J end by 3 bases, with 8 bases between. The CDR3 DNA reads TGTGCCAGCAGTTACCCGGACAGCTACGAGCAGTACTTC. It yields the protein CASSYPDSYEQYF.

The rearrangement links TRBV19 to TRBJ1-3; no firm D call. CDR3 length: 18 amino acids. The V gene's germline CDR1 is LNHDA and CDR2 SQIVND (reference sequence). V dropped 7 bases and J dropped 1 base, with 23 bases sitting between them. This chain's CDR3 is CASTRSEGLYSSGNTIYF. CDR3 in DNA: TGTGCCAGTACGAGGAGCGAGGGCCTATATAGTTCTGGAAACACCATATATTTT.

This chain uses TRBV28 with TRBJ2-5; the D is unclear. The CDR3 contains 11 residues. The V end lost 5 bases, the J end lost 5 bases, and 6 bases lay between the germline ends. Germline CDR1 reads MDHEN; CDR2 reads SYDVKM. The CDR3 loop is CASSTRETQYF. The CDR3 DNA follows: TGTGCCAGCAGTACGAGGGAGACCCAGTACTTC.

The V and J genes are TRBV11-2 and TRBJ2-6; a weak D match, TRBD1 (5 bases). The CDR3 runs 20 residues. Germline lookup yields CDR1 SGHAT and CDR2 FQNNGV. V lost 0 bases and J 4 bases, leaving 22 bases between the germline ends. The CDR3 loop reads CASSLDLQGIGLTGANVLTF. In nucleotides, the CDR3 is TGTGCCAGCAGCTTAGATCTCCAGGGAATAGGCCTTACGGGGGCCAACGTCCTGACTTTC.

V usage is TRBV9 and J usage is TRBJ2-1, with TRBD2 as a possible D gene (6 bases). There are 16 residues in the CDR3. CDR1 is SGDLS and CDR2 is YYNGEE in the germline V gene. Deletions cut 0 bases from V and 3 bases from J, with 13 bases between. CDR3 DNA: TGTGCCAGCAGCGTAGCGGATCGGGAGTTCTACAATGAGCAGTTCTTC. Its translation is CASSVADREFYNEQFF.

V gene TRBV7-8 combines with J gene TRBJ1-1; D perhaps matches TRBD1 (6 bases). The CDR3 is 14 amino acids. The germline CDR1 and CDR2 sequences are SGHVS and FQNEAQ. V shed 6 bases and J shed 2 bases, with 13 bases lying between them. The CDR3 DNA reads TGTGCCAGCAGTTTCGGGACAACTAACACTGAAGCTTTCTTT. It is translated as CASSFGTTNTEAFF.